This TCR beta chain stems from a study of STAT3 mutations in large granular lymphocyte leukemia. The protocol was immunoSEQ multiplex PCR, while the TCRdb copy is restricted to in-frame clones and leaves out a portion. Seen here are approximately 42,000 clones, about 81% observed once, and the top ten hold 0.4% to 0.55%. Study-wide results and caveats: At least one immunodominant TCR beta clonotype appeared in every T-cell large granular lymphocyte leukemia patient.

Trimming left V 2 bases short and J 2 bases short, with 16 bases between. This CDR3 contains 16 residues. Germline values: CDR1 SGHAT, CDR2 FQNNGV. Details on this clone: The antigen remains undetermined.

The V gene is TRBV11-2, the J gene TRBJ2-7; D perhaps matches TRBD2 (5 bases). The receptor was derived from a human donor with T large granular lymphocyte leukemia. Some clones in this sample may be carry-over from other donors' samples. Source material: PBMCs. The CDR3: CASSLFPRGNTYEQYV. The CDR3 DNA reads as TGTGCCAGCAGCTTATTTCCACGGGGTAATACCTACGAGCAGTACGTC.